This TCR beta chain was identified during a study of PD-L1 blockade in urothelial cancer. PCRs each included synthetic TCR analog templates spiked in. Profiled with immunoSEQ multiplex PCR; TCRdb holds only in-frame clones, not every one. The sample has fewer than 25,000 clones, around four fifths seen once; the top ten hold 1.7%. General observations from the study: Sub-median blood TCR clonality before treatment predicted longer survival.

J gave up 2 bases and V 5 bases, and 5 bases lay outside the gene matches. The CDR3 runs 15 residues. Germline V lookup: CDR1 SGHTA, CDR2 FQGNSA. The time point: peripheral blood 6 weeks after treatment start. In the case of this clone: What it recognizes is unknown.

The TCR comes from a man aged 45 to 65 with urothelial cancer. Sample: PBMCs, taken around atezolizumab (anti-PD-L1) treatment. The J gene is TRBJ2-7, the V gene TRBV7-2; TRBD2 agrees at 11 bases. This chain's CDR3 is CASSLGLAGPYEQYF. The DNA of the CDR3 is TGTGCCAGCAGCCTCGGACTAGCGGGTCCCTACGAGCAGTACTTC.